These 28 T cell receptor beta chains share one sample of origin, sequenced in a study of blood T cell repertoires in COVID-19. Libraries were prepared by immunoSEQ multiplex PCR; TCRdb keeps only in-frame clonotypes and omits some of them. The sample lists 73,000 or so clones, 83% occurring once. The sequenced sample was peripheral blood. These receptor sequences come from a woman aged 55-70 years with acute or convalescent COVID-19.

V is TRBV7-9 and J is TRBJ1-6, with D uncertain. The V end was cut by 0 bases, the J end by 10 bases, with 7 bases between. This CDR3 region has 13 residues. In germline, CDR1 is SEHNR, CDR2 FQNEAQ (reference sequence). The CDR3 DNA reads as TGTGCCAGCAGCTTAGCCCCCCTGTCACCCCTCCACTTT. Its translation is CASSLAPLSPLHF. Variable domain in full (rest from reference TRBV7-9 and TRBJ1-6): DTGVSQNPRHKITKRGQNVTFRCDPISEHNRLYWYRQTLGQGPEFLTYFQNEAQLEKSRLLSDRFSAERPKGSFSTLEIQRTEQGDSAMYLCASSLAPLSPLHFGNGTRLTVT.

This CDR3 reads CASSLQGLIYGYTF. DNA for the CDR3: TGTGCCAGCAGCTTGCAGGGGCTTATCTATGGCTACACCTTC. The V and J genes are TRBV5-4 and TRBJ1-2, with a possible D match to TRBD1 (6 bases). The CDR3 loop spans 14 amino acids. Germline values: CDR1 SGHNT, CDR2 YYREEE (reference sequence). The V and J ends lost 1 base and 4 bases respectively, with 11 bases between them.

V usage is TRBV4-1 and J usage is TRBJ2-7; 7 positions match TRBD1. The V segment lost 6 bases and the J segment 4 bases; nucleotides outside the gene matches: 9. The CDR3 runs to 14 residues. CDR1 is MGHRA and CDR2 is YSYEKL in the germline V gene. The CDR3 loop reads CASSLIDREYEQYF. DNA of the CDR3: TGCGCCAGCAGTCTGATCGACAGGGAGTACGAGCAGTACTTC.

J is TRBJ1-5 and V is TRBV7-8; 9 bases line up with TRBD1. V lost 5 bases, J lost 6 bases, and 8 bases stayed unmatched. The CDR3 covers 15 residues. In germline, CDR1 is SGHVS, CDR2 FQNEAQ. The CDR3 sequence: CASSPRDRGSQPQHF. The CDR3 DNA reads as TGTGCCAGCAGCCCCCGCGACAGGGGGAGTCAGCCCCAGCATTTT.

CDR3 sequence (DNA): TGTGCCAGCTCGCCAACCGGGACAGGGGGCCTATTTGTGGACACCGGGGAGCTGTTTTTT. This translates into CASSPTGTGGLFVDTGELFF. The J gene is TRBJ2-2, the V gene TRBV18; 12 nucleotides line up with TRBD1. This CDR3 contains 20 residues. V shed 6 bases and J 3 bases; nucleotides not matched to a gene: 17. Germline CDR1 reads KGHSH; CDR2 reads LQKENI.

This clone showed up just once. The V and J genes are TRBV2 and TRBJ1-1; the D is unclear. CDR1 and CDR2 from the germline V gene are SNHLY and FYNNEI. The CDR3 is made up of 15 amino acids. Trimming left V 0 bases short and J 5 bases short, with 13 bases between. The CDR3 nucleotides read TGTGCCAGCAGTGAAGCGCGAGGGCTGGAAACTGAAGCTTTCTTT. Translating it yields CASSEARGLETEAFF.

The chain carries TRBV20-1 and TRBJ1-2; TRBD1 agrees at 10 bases. Germline CDR1 is DFQATT and CDR2 is SNEGSKA (reference sequence). The CDR3 runs to 11 residues. CDR3 in amino acids: CSAGQGNGYTF. The CDR3 bases are TGCAGCGCGGGACAGGGGAATGGCTACACCTTC.

This chain connects TRBV6-5 to TRBJ1-6, with D unresolved. This CDR3 is 15 amino acids long. V was pared by 2 bases and J by 6 bases, with 11 bases between. Germline V gene lookup returns CDR1 MNHEY and CDR2 SVGAGI. CDR3 DNA: TGTGCCAGCAGTTACGGTGGTGGAGGTAATTCACCCCTCCACTTT. Translation gives CASSYGGGGNSPLHF.

The V and J genes are TRBV7-9 and TRBJ1-1; D is perhaps TRBD1 (6 bases). The V gene's germline CDR1 is SEHNR and CDR2 FQNEAQ (reference sequence). V was pared by 1 base and J by 4 bases, with 13 bases between. The CDR3 runs to 15 residues. The CDR3 DNA sequence: TGTGCCAGCAGCTTAGACCAACAGGGCGGCACTGAAGCTTTCTTT. Amino acids: CASSLDQQGGTEAFF. The entire variable domain, with the rest obtained from reference TRBV7-9 and TRBJ1-1, is as follows: DTGVSQNPRHKITKRGQNVTFRCDPISEHNRLYWYRQTLGQGPEFLTYFQNEAQLEKSRLLSDRFSAERPKGSFSTLEIQRTEQGDSAMYLCASSLDQQGGTEAFFGQGTRLTVV.

This chain joins TRBV6-5 and TRBJ2-2; D is possibly TRBD1 (6 bases). There are 13 residues in the CDR3. Germline CDR1 and CDR2: MNHEY and SVGAGI. Trimming cost V 6 bases and J 8 bases, with 13 bases left between them. CDR3 coding DNA: TGTGCCAGCAGGAACGACAGGAGGGGGGAGCTGTTTTTT. Translated, it gives CASRNDRRGELFF.

V gene TRBV20-1 combines with J gene TRBJ1-2, with D perhaps matching TRBD1 (6 bases). Trimming removed 3 bases from V and 2 bases from J, with 10 bases in between. Germline lookup yields CDR1 DFQATT and CDR2 SNEGSKA (reference sequence). This CDR3 has 13 amino acids. CDR3: CSASTGKNYGYTF. The CDR3 DNA follows: TGCAGTGCTAGTACAGGGAAAAACTATGGCTACACCTTC.

This clone was observed once. The rearrangement joins TRBV6-5 to TRBJ1-1; 7 nucleotides agree with TRBD1. From germline, CDR1 is MNHEY and CDR2 SVGAGI. V was clipped by 8 bases and J by 3 bases; unmatched bases: 12. The CDR3 sequence is 15 residues long. The CDR3 bases are TGTGCCAGCTCAAAAGCCGGGACAGCGGACACTGAAGCTTTCTTT. Protein: CASSKAGTADTEAFF.

The rearrangement joins TRBV7-6 to TRBJ2-2; 7 bases fit TRBD2. Germline V gives CDR1 SGHVS, CDR2 FNYEAQ. Losses at the gene ends were 7 bases for V and 4 bases for J; bases not matched to a gene: 9. This CDR3 is built from 15 residues. CDR3 residues: CASTLAAEPTGELFF. The CDR3 bases are TGTGCCAGCACCCTAGCGGCAGAACCCACCGGGGAGCTGTTTTTT.

The J gene is TRBJ1-2, the V gene TRBV9; possible D gene TRBD1, 5 bases. Trimming stripped 0 bases from V and 6 bases from J, with 9 bases between. The CDR3 is made up of 13 amino acids. CDR1 SGDLS and CDR2 YYNGEE come from the germline V gene. The CDR3 here is CASSVGPGDGYTF. Written as DNA, the CDR3 is TGTGCCAGCAGCGTAGGACCGGGGGATGGCTACACCTTC.

The chain recombines TRBV7-6 with TRBJ1-2; 7 positions match TRBD1. After removal of 5 bases from V and 0 bases from J, the junction contained 6 bases not matched to a gene. The CDR3 has 15 residues. Germline CDR1 is SGHVS and CDR2 is FNYEAQ. CDR3: CASSTGTAANYGYTF. The CDR3 DNA follows: TGTGCCAGCAGCACCGGGACAGCAGCTAACTATGGCTACACCTTC.

V and J are TRBV7-2 and TRBJ2-7; possible D gene TRBD2, 5 bases. Between the trimmed V and J ends, which lost 7 bases and 3 bases, there was a span of 19 bases. CDR1 SGHTA and CDR2 FQGNSA come from the germline V gene. This CDR3 is built from 15 residues. In DNA form, the CDR3 reads TGTGCCAGCATCCCCAGCCGACTATCCAACTACGAGCAGTACTTC. Its translation is CASIPSRLSNYEQYF.

Remarks on this clone: Different DNA sequences within this sample yield the same CDR3. The V and J genes are TRBV9 and TRBJ1-2, with 7 positions matching TRBD1. This CDR3 is 14 amino acids long. V shed 0 bases, J shed 4 bases, and the junction held 3 bases outside the gene matches. Per the germline V gene, CDR1 is SGDLS and CDR2 is YYNGEE. The CDR3 loop reads CASSVVAGGYGYTF. CDR3 sequence (DNA): TGTGCCAGCAGCGTAGTCGCAGGGGGCTATGGCTACACCTTC.

CDR3 amino acids: CASSLAGTSGGDTQYF. Here the CDR3 DNA reads TGCGCCAGCAGCTTGGCCGGGACTAGCGGGGGGGATACGCAGTATTTT. This sequence joins TRBV5-1 and TRBJ2-3, with 15 bases identical to TRBD2. Germline CDR1 is SGHRS and CDR2 is YFSETQ. The CDR3 has 16 residues. Germline trimming cut 0 bases from V and 6 bases from J; bases unmatched to any gene: 2. Combining the CDR3 with reference TRBV5-1 and TRBJ2-3 gives the whole variable domain KAGVTQTPRYLIKTRGQQVTLSCSPISGHRSVSWYQQTPGQGLQFLFEYFSETQRNKGNFPGRFSGRQFSNSRSEMNVSTLELGDSALYLCASSLAGTSGGDTQYFGPGTRLTVL.

J is TRBJ2-7 and V is TRBV5-1; D possibly corresponds to TRBD2 (7 bases). V lost 0 bases, J lost 5 bases, and 15 bases lay in between. This CDR3 has 15 residues. CDR1 and CDR2 (germline): SGHRS, YFSETQ. The CDR3 sequence is CASSLEQGRVDEQYF. Here the CDR3 DNA reads TGCGCCAGCAGCTTGGAGCAGGGGAGGGTCGACGAGCAGTACTTC.

The rearrangement joins TRBV6-5 to TRBJ1-5; possible D gene TRBD1, 5 bases. The CDR3 runs to 15 residues. Trimming took 9 bases from V and 3 from J, leaving 18 bases between them. Germline values: CDR1 MNHEY, CDR2 SVGAGI. The CDR3 nucleotides are TGTGCCAGTTATACAGGATCCAGTATCAATCAGCCCCAGCATTTT. Encoded protein: CASYTGSSINQPQHF.

This clone showed up just once. The V gene is TRBV10-1, the J gene TRBJ2-3; weak D call: TRBD2 (6 bases). The germline V gene encodes CDR1 WNHNN and CDR2 SYGVQD (reference sequence). The CDR3 spans 15 residues. Deletions cut 8 bases from V and 1 base from J, with 16 bases between. The CDR3 nucleotides read TGCGCCAGCCGTGCCGGGAGTGGGGGCACAGATACGCAGTATTTT. Its translation: CASRAGSGGTDTQYF.

This chain joins TRBV18 and TRBJ1-3; tentatively, D is TRBD1 (5 bases). V lost 5 bases and J lost 2, with 10 bases in between. The CDR3 runs 14 residues. Germline V lookup: CDR1 KGHSH, CDR2 LQKENI. The CDR3 spells CASSSTGAGNTIYF. The CDR3 bases are TGTGCCAGCTCATCTACGGGGGCTGGAAACACCATATATTTT.

This rearrangement joins TRBV27 to TRBJ2-7, with D maybe TRBD1 (5 bases). The CDR3 is made up of 14 amino acids. V lost 3 bases, J lost 1 base, and 10 bases lay in between. Germline V gives CDR1 MNHEY, CDR2 SMNVEV (reference sequence). In DNA form, the CDR3 reads TGTGCCAGCAGTTTTTGGGGCCCGTCCTACGAGCAGTACTTC. It codes for CASSFWGPSYEQYF.

V is TRBV9 and J is TRBJ1-2; 7 bases line up with TRBD1. Looked up from germline, CDR1 is SGDLS and CDR2 is YYNGEE. The CDR3 totals 14 residues. J lost 3 bases, V lost 0 bases, and 2 bases had no gene match. The CDR3 sequence is CASSVAGGDYGYTF. In nucleotides, the CDR3 is TGTGCCAGCAGCGTAGCAGGGGGAGACTATGGCTACACCTTC.

Here the CDR3 reads CSGTGGQWTEAFF. In nucleotides, the CDR3 is TGCAGCGGGACGGGTGGACAGTGGACTGAAGCTTTCTTT. The V and J genes are TRBV29-1 and TRBJ1-1, with D maybe TRBD1 (6 bases). Trimming removed 7 bases from V and 5 bases from J, with 17 bases in between. This CDR3 is built from 13 residues. The germline V gene encodes CDR1 SQVTM and CDR2 ANQGSEA.

For this clone: At the DNA level, this CDR3 is encoded by other sequences in the same sample as well. The chain combines TRBV11-2 with TRBJ1-1, with TRBD1 as a possible D gene (5 bases). This CDR3 contains 13 residues. CDR1 and CDR2 (germline): SGHAT, FQNNGV. V was pared by 1 base and J by 5 bases, with 8 bases between. This CDR3 reads CASSLVGGTEAFF. Here the CDR3 DNA reads TGTGCCAGCAGCTTAGTCGGGGGAACTGAAGCTTTCTTT.

This chain uses TRBV5-1 with TRBJ2-3; no reliable D call. Germline CDR1 is SGHRS and CDR2 is YFSETQ. The CDR3 has 15 residues. Trimming stripped 5 bases from V and 0 bases from J, with 13 bases between. The chain's CDR3 is CASRLGPTSTDTQYF. Written as DNA, the CDR3 is TGCGCCAGCAGGCTCGGTCCTACTAGCACAGATACGCAGTATTTT.

This clone turned up a few times. This chain uses TRBV20-1 with TRBJ1-1; D not resolved. The CDR3 runs to 10 residues. Germline CDR1 and CDR2: DFQATT and SNEGSKA (reference sequence). Trimming stripped 5 bases from V and 5 bases from J, with 6 bases between. CDR3 amino acids: CSAGRTEAFF. The CDR3 region has the DNA TGCAGTGCTGGGAGAACTGAAGCTTTCTTT.